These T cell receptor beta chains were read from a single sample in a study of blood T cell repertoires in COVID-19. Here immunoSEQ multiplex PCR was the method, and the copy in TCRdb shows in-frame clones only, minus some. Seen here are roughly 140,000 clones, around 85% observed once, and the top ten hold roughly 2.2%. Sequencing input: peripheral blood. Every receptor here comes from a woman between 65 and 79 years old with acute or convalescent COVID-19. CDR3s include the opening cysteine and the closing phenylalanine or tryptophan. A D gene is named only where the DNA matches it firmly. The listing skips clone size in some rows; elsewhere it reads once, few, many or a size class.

CDR3aa: CSASWGEGQPQHF; CDR3nt: TGCAGTGCTAGTTGGGGGGAGGGTCAGCCCCAGCATTTT; j_gene: TRBJ1-5; v_gene: TRBV20-1; d_gene: -; len: 13; abundance: -
CDR3aa: CASWRGQLNTEAFF; CDR3nt: TGCGCCAGCTGGCGGGGACAGTTGAACACTGAAGCTTTCTTT; j_gene: TRBJ1-1; v_gene: TRBV10-2; d_gene: TRBD1; len: 14; abundance: -
CDR3aa: CASSLGHNEQFF; CDR3nt: TGCGCCAGCAGCTTGGGTCATAATGAGCAGTTCTTC; j_gene: TRBJ2-1; v_gene: TRBV5-1; d_gene: -; len: 12; abundance: -
CDR3aa: CASSLANNEQFF; CDR3nt: TGCGCCAGCAGCTTGGCCAACAATGAGCAGTTCTTC; j_gene: TRBJ2-1; v_gene: TRBV5-1; d_gene: -; len: 12; abundance: -
CDR3aa: CASSVLSGGDEQYF; CDR3nt: TGTGCCAGCAGCGTTCTGTCGGGGGGAGACGAGCAGTACTTC; j_gene: TRBJ2-7; v_gene: TRBV9; d_gene: TRBD2; len: 14; abundance: once
CDR3aa: CASSFLLGTQVSTDTQYF; CDR3nt: TGTGCCAGCAGTTTTCTATTAGGGACTCAAGTATCCACAGATACGCAGTATTTT; j_gene: TRBJ2-3; v_gene: TRBV27; d_gene: -; len: 18; abundance: -
CDR3aa: CASSLAVNTEAFF; CDR3nt: TGTGCCAGCAGCTTGGCGGTGAACACTGAAGCTTTCTTT; j_gene: TRBJ1-1; v_gene: TRBV5-6; d_gene: -; len: 13; abundance: -
CDR3aa: CASSLGGHPNTEAFF; CDR3nt: TGTGCCAGCAGTTTAGGGGGTCACCCGAACACTGAAGCTTTCTTT; j_gene: TRBJ1-1; v_gene: TRBV6-5; d_gene: -; len: 15; abundance: once
CDR3aa: CASGQQVNTIYF; CDR3nt: TGTGCCAGCGGGCAGCAAGTAAACACCATATATTTT; j_gene: TRBJ1-3; v_gene: TRBV2; d_gene: -; len: 12; abundance: -
CDR3aa: CASRGQGTTNEKLFF; CDR3nt: TGCGCCAGCAGGGGACAGGGAACAACTAATGAAAAACTGTTTTTT; j_gene: TRBJ1-4; v_gene: TRBV10-2; d_gene: TRBD1; len: 15; abundance: -
CDR3aa: CASSSLHRNQPQHF; CDR3nt: TGTGCCAGCAGCTCTCTACACAGAAATCAGCCCCAGCATTTT; j_gene: TRBJ1-5; v_gene: TRBV5-6; d_gene: -; len: 14; abundance: -
CDR3aa: CASKAGPANYGYTF; CDR3nt: TGTGCCAGTAAGGCAGGGCCCGCTAACTATGGCTACACCTTC; j_gene: TRBJ1-2; v_gene: TRBV19; d_gene: -; len: 14; abundance: -
CDR3aa: CASLGQYNQPQHF; CDR3nt: TGTGCCAGCCTGGGACAGTACAATCAGCCCCAGCATTTT; j_gene: TRBJ1-5; v_gene: TRBV28; d_gene: TRBD1; len: 13; abundance: few
CDR3aa: CASSLGGTGNTEAFF; CDR3nt: TGTGCCAGCAGCCTAGGGGGGACAGGGAACACTGAAGCTTTCTTT; j_gene: TRBJ1-1; v_gene: TRBV7-8; d_gene: TRBD1; len: 15; abundance: -
CDR3aa: CASSQNARGPNHVRNTQYF; CDR3nt: TGTGCCAGCAGCCAAAATGCTCGCGGGCCGAACCACGTTCGAAATACGCAGTATTTT; j_gene: TRBJ2-3; v_gene: TRBV3-1/TRBV3-2; d_gene: -; len: 19; abundance: -
CDR3aa: CASSETGGPYEQYF; CDR3nt: TGCGCCAGCAGTGAGACGGGGGGCCCCTACGAGCAGTACTTC; j_gene: TRBJ2-7; v_gene: TRBV10-1; d_gene: -; len: 14; abundance: once
CDR3aa: CASSEWQYTEAFF; CDR3nt: TGCGCCAGCAGTGAGTGGCAGTACACTGAAGCTTTCTTT; j_gene: TRBJ1-1; v_gene: TRBV10-2; d_gene: -; len: 13; abundance: -
CDR3aa: CASSLLADRTSTDTQYF; CDR3nt: TGTGCCAGCAGCTTACTAGCGGATAGAACTAGCACAGATACGCAGTATTTT; j_gene: TRBJ2-3; v_gene: TRBV7-8; d_gene: TRBD2; len: 17; abundance: -
CDR3aa: CSVEEKQGASAFF; CDR3nt: TGCAGCGTTGAAGAGAAACAGGGGGCCTCAGCTTTCTTT; j_gene: TRBJ1-1; v_gene: TRBV29-1; d_gene: TRBD1; len: 13; abundance: -
CDR3aa: CASSYSGRVSQETQYF; CDR3nt: TGTGCCAGCAGTTACTCGGGCAGGGTCAGCCAAGAGACCCAGTACTTC; j_gene: TRBJ2-5; v_gene: TRBV6-5; d_gene: -; len: 16; abundance: few
CDR3aa: CASSYGGRNTEAFF; CDR3nt: TGTGCCAGCAGTTACGGAGGTCGGAACACTGAAGCTTTCTTT; j_gene: TRBJ1-1; v_gene: TRBV6-2/TRBV6-3; d_gene: -; len: 14; abundance: -
CDR3aa: CASSVYRGGRTDTQYF; CDR3nt: TGTGCCAGCAGCGTTTATCGGGGGGGGCGGACAGATACGCAGTATTTT; j_gene: TRBJ2-3; v_gene: TRBV9; d_gene: TRBD2; len: 16; abundance: -
CDR3aa: CASSRRDKVNTEAFF; CDR3nt: TGTGCCAGCAGCCGACGGGACAAGGTGAACACTGAAGCTTTCTTT; j_gene: TRBJ1-1; v_gene: TRBV3-1/TRBV3-2; d_gene: -; len: 15; abundance: -
CDR3aa: CASTREGMGLSGNTIYF; CDR3nt: TGCGCCAGCACTCGGGAGGGTATGGGGTTGAGTGGAAACACCATATATTTT; j_gene: TRBJ1-3; v_gene: TRBV23-1; d_gene: -; len: 17; abundance: -
CDR3aa: CASSRRGSGNIQYF; CDR3nt: TGTGCCAGCAGCCGAAGGGGTTCGGGTAACATTCAGTACTTC; j_gene: TRBJ2-4; v_gene: TRBV7-8; d_gene: -; len: 14; abundance: few
CDR3aa: CASRVVETQYF; CDR3nt: TGTGCCAGCAGGGTAGTGGAGACCCAGTACTTC; j_gene: TRBJ2-5; v_gene: TRBV6-6; d_gene: -; len: 11; abundance: -
CDR3aa: CASSGQKKTEAFF; CDR3nt: TGTGCCAGCTCCGGACAGAAAAAAACTGAAGCTTTCTTT; j_gene: TRBJ1-1; v_gene: TRBV18; d_gene: -; len: 13; abundance: -
CDR3aa: CASSPDTGNQPQHF; CDR3nt: TGCGCCAGCAGCCCGGACACGGGCAATCAGCCCCAGCATTTT; j_gene: TRBJ1-5; v_gene: TRBV5-1; d_gene: -; len: 14; abundance: -
CDR3aa: CASSAPPGFQETQYF; CDR3nt: TGTGCCAGCAGCGCCCCCCCCGGGTTCCAAGAGACCCAGTACTTC; j_gene: TRBJ2-5; v_gene: TRBV7-2; d_gene: -; len: 15; abundance: -
CDR3aa: CASSLTTGSERVEAFF; CDR3nt: TGCGCCAGCAGCTTGACAACGGGGAGCGAGCGGGTTGAAGCTTTCTTT; j_gene: TRBJ1-1; v_gene: TRBV5-1; d_gene: -; len: 16; abundance: once
CDR3aa: CASSLWDDSGNTIYF; CDR3nt: TGTGCCAGCAGTTTATGGGACGACAGCGGAAACACCATATATTTT; j_gene: TRBJ1-3; v_gene: TRBV28; d_gene: -; len: 15; abundance: -
CDR3aa: CASSYSASGGHLAQYF; CDR3nt: TGTGCCAGCAGTTACTCGGCTAGCGGGGGACATCTGGCCCAGTACTTC; j_gene: TRBJ2-5; v_gene: TRBV6-5; d_gene: TRBD2; len: 16; abundance: -
CDR3aa: CASSEPTGGYNEQFF; CDR3nt: TGTGCCAGCAGTGAACCTACGGGTGGGTACAATGAGCAGTTCTTC; j_gene: TRBJ2-1; v_gene: TRBV6-1; d_gene: -; len: 15; abundance: -
CDR3aa: CASKPSGILPQETQYF; CDR3nt: TGCGCCAGCAAGCCCTCGGGTATCCTGCCCCAAGAGACCCAGTACTTC; j_gene: TRBJ2-5; v_gene: TRBV10-1; d_gene: -; len: 16; abundance: -
CDR3aa: CASSSSEHGYTF; CDR3nt: TGTGCCAGCAGTAGTTCGGAGCATGGCTACACCTTC; j_gene: TRBJ1-2; v_gene: TRBV7-9; d_gene: -; len: 12; abundance: -
CDR3aa: CASSRGQEAYNEQFF; CDR3nt: TGTGCCAGCAGCCGAGGACAGGAAGCCTACAATGAGCAGTTCTTC; j_gene: TRBJ2-1; v_gene: TRBV7-8; d_gene: TRBD1; len: 15; abundance: -
CDR3aa: CSVWGEWNTEAFF; CDR3nt: TGCAGCGTTTGGGGGGAGTGGAACACTGAAGCTTTCTTT; j_gene: TRBJ1-1; v_gene: TRBV29-1; d_gene: -; len: 13; abundance: -
CDR3aa: CASSLPPGTGLLTGNTEAFF; CDR3nt: TGTGCCAGCAGCTTGCCCCCCGGGACAGGTCTTCTAACGGGGAACACTGAAGCTTTCTTT; j_gene: TRBJ1-1; v_gene: TRBV5-8; d_gene: TRBD1; len: 20; abundance: -
CDR3aa: CASSPTGELDSPLHF; CDR3nt: TGTGCCAGCAGCCCGACAGGGGAATTGGATTCACCCCTCCACTTT; j_gene: TRBJ1-6; v_gene: TRBV5-4; d_gene: TRBD1; len: 15; abundance: few
CDR3aa: CASSFSPPGSGELFF; CDR3nt: TGCGCCAGCAGCTTTTCCCCTCCGGGGTCCGGGGAGCTGTTTTTT; j_gene: TRBJ2-2; v_gene: TRBV5-1; d_gene: -; len: 15; abundance: -
CDR3aa: CASSTSQGRFVDTEAFF; CDR3nt: TGTGCCAGTAGTACCTCACAGGGGAGGTTTGTAGACACTGAAGCTTTCTTT; j_gene: TRBJ1-1; v_gene: TRBV19; d_gene: TRBD1; len: 17; abundance: once
CDR3aa: CASSLGWTPSVSYNEQFF; CDR3nt: TGCGCCAGCAGCTTGGGGTGGACTCCATCTGTTTCCTACAATGAGCAGTTCTTC; j_gene: TRBJ2-1; v_gene: TRBV5-1; d_gene: -; len: 18; abundance: -
CDR3aa: CASSVHRSSGNTIYF; CDR3nt: TGTGCCAGCAGCGTTCACAGATCCTCTGGAAACACCATATATTTT; j_gene: TRBJ1-3; v_gene: TRBV9; d_gene: -; len: 15; abundance: -
CDR3aa: CSVELAGGPGTDTQYF; CDR3nt: TGCAGCGTTGAGCTAGCGGGGGGGCCGGGCACAGATACGCAGTATTTT; j_gene: TRBJ2-3; v_gene: TRBV29-1; d_gene: TRBD2; len: 16; abundance: -
CDR3aa: CASSQDIGTGNYGYTF; CDR3nt: TGCGCCAGCAGCCAAGATATTGGGACAGGGAACTATGGCTACACCTTC; j_gene: TRBJ1-2; v_gene: TRBV4-3; d_gene: TRBD1; len: 16; abundance: -
CDR3aa: CSVRRDINTEAFF; CDR3nt: TGCAGCGTCCGCCGGGACATTAACACTGAAGCTTTCTTT; j_gene: TRBJ1-1; v_gene: TRBV29-1; d_gene: -; len: 13; abundance: once
CDR3aa: CASSFGTPSGNTIYF; CDR3nt: TGTGCCAGCAGCTTTGGGACACCCTCTGGAAACACCATATATTTT; j_gene: TRBJ1-3; v_gene: TRBV7-9; d_gene: -; len: 15; abundance: -
CDR3aa: CASSAGTGDYEQYF; CDR3nt: TGTGCCAGTAGTGCCGGGACAGGGGACTACGAGCAGTACTTC; j_gene: TRBJ2-7; v_gene: TRBV19; d_gene: TRBD1; len: 14; abundance: -
CDR3aa: CASSQGVNTEAFF; CDR3nt: TGTGCCAGCAGCCAGGGGGTTAACACTGAAGCTTTCTTT; j_gene: TRBJ1-1; v_gene: TRBV9; d_gene: TRBD1; len: 13; abundance: -
CDR3aa: CASSSPGTGIRHGYTF; CDR3nt: TGTGCCAGCAGCTCGCCCGGGACAGGGATACGACATGGCTACACCTTC; j_gene: TRBJ1-2; v_gene: TRBV5-5; d_gene: TRBD1; len: 16; abundance: -
CDR3aa: CASSVRLAGASWGELFF; CDR3nt: TGTGCCAGCAGCGTAAGACTAGCGGGGGCGTCTTGGGGGGAGCTGTTTTTT; j_gene: TRBJ2-2; v_gene: TRBV7-2; d_gene: TRBD2; len: 17; abundance: -
CDR3aa: CASSLAGGLRNEQFF; CDR3nt: TGTGCCAGCAGCTTGGCGGGGGGGCTAAGGAATGAGCAGTTCTTC; j_gene: TRBJ2-1; v_gene: TRBV5-4; d_gene: TRBD2; len: 15; abundance: -
CDR3aa: CASSLQRTVNYGYTF; CDR3nt: TGTGCCAGCAGTCTACAGAGGACAGTTAACTATGGCTACACCTTC; j_gene: TRBJ1-2; v_gene: TRBV6-2/TRBV6-3; d_gene: -; len: 15; abundance: -
CDR3aa: CASSQGVGSTSGNTIYF; CDR3nt: TGCGCCAGCAGCCAAGGAGTGGGGAGCACCTCTGGAAACACCATATATTTT; j_gene: TRBJ1-3; v_gene: TRBV4-3; d_gene: -; len: 17; abundance: -